This record looks at one T cell receptor (beta chain) sequence and its context. What this receptor recognizes is not known. Qualities for individual bases were not recorded, and no much larger clone is one base off. The sample's time point label is to be understood as: about 28 days (+/-7) after the second vaccine dose. AZD1222 recipients given second doses at about 4 weeks or at about 12 weeks were pooled, since spike-specific TCR depth and breadth were not found to differ between the two schedules. Samples from vaccinated people were obtained from the UK trials COV001 and COV002, which included a single-blind randomized controlled phase 2/3 trial of AZD1222 (ChAdOx1 nCoV-19) in healthy adults. For TCRbeta chain sequencing, PBMC samples were collected from trial participants at day 0 and at day 28 after the second dose. The trim is 1 base for V and 6 bases for J, with a gap of 15 bases between the germline ends. The CDR3 spans 15 residues, from the cysteine through the phenylalanine. Only CDR3 DNA remains: 45 bases, in frame from the first base. Via the germline V gene, CDR1 is MNHNS and CDR2 SASEGT.

The CDR3 regions of human TCRbeta chains were analyzed by immunosequencing. The paper's data handling went like this. Repertoire TCRs were checked for matches against a reference library of SARS-CoV-2-specific TCRs that had been generated using the MIRA antigen-specificity platform. Breadth meant the fraction of unique TCRs that were SARS-CoV-2-associated, whereas depth meant the fraction of total T cells that were SARS-CoV-2-associated. Using the MIRA data, each spike-specific TCR was mapped to the spike region that the TCR reacts to and placed in a CD4 or CD8 class. Log10-transformed breadth and depth values were compared by one-way ANOVA with Sidak's multiple comparisons tests. The immuneACCESS repertoire file appears here via TCRdb, limited to in-frame rearrangements. These files lack a portion of the clones; in checked studies, under half of the deficit traces to unresolved V genes, and the cause of the others is not known. The V and J calls and the clone size are those of that table, but D and trimming were determined from the DNA. For this sample there are around 80,000 clones; roughly 88% appear just once. In total, the top ten clones hold less than 11% of the sample.

The sample belongs to a study of T cell responses to AZD1222 COVID-19 vaccine (dated by TCRdb to about 2021). As for the study more broadly: A total of about 240 trial participants underwent TCR sequencing, of whom about 210 received two doses of AZD1222 and about 25 received two doses of the MenACWY control vaccine. Enrollment into the trials was organized by age into subgroups of 18-55, 56-69 and 70-plus years, and those subgroups contained roughly 160, 29 and 62 TCR-sequenced participants, respectively. What the research found in general, with its limitations: Spike-specific TCR breadth and depth rose significantly after two AZD1222 doses compared with day 0 and with MenACWY recipients. Nearly half of unique spike-specific TCRs reportedly recognized epitopes outside regions mutated in the B.1.351 and B.1.1.7 variants. Because no day 14 peak-response samples were available, the repertoires could be characterized only after the peak T cell response. Participants were mostly white British, with more females than males. The authors suggested clonal diversity may have been underestimated. The vaccine-associated CD4 TCRs covered the entire spike protein, and the dominant responses fell in regions 160-218 and 743-854. In the small 56-69-year group, the increase in depth fell short of significance, most likely because of low power. Only 5 to 7 AZD1222 recipients were SARS-CoV-2 seropositive at baseline, limiting conclusions about previously exposed vaccinees.

Recombination linked TRBV6-1 to TRBJ1-2; there is no confident call for the D gene. This clonotype was obtained from an adult who received the AZD1222 COVID-19 vaccine. Sequences were derived from peripheral blood, sampled 28 days after the second AZD1222 dose. The DNA sequence is given as TGTGCCAGCAGTGAAGGTGGGTTGGGCCCCCATGGCTACACCTTC. It specifies CASSEGGLGPHGYTF.